This T cell receptor beta chain originates from a study of post-analysis software for immune sequencing data (dated by TCRdb to about 2015). General notes on the study: Recorded disease courses included relapsing-remitting, secondary progressive and progressive-relapsing multiple sclerosis, with some patients lacking subtype annotation. The patient repertoires were compared against approximately eleven previously published healthy control repertoires obtained from donors aged about 6 to 25 years. A subset of samples was prepared in parallel using single-end sample barcoding, then pooled and co-amplified after Illumina adapter ligation.

Library generation was performed with PCR. The data were produced on an Illumina HiSeq 2500. To reduce PCR and sequencing biases, unique molecular identifiers were incorporated into the TCR beta cDNA libraries. Per 1 to 10 million input T cells, roughly 0.5 million cDNA molecules were obtained, such that each molecule approximated one T cell. Patient libraries were prepared and sequenced with the same protocol used for the earlier healthy control dataset. Within a given batch, samples were prepared together, multiplexed and sequenced on the same HiSeq lane. In the source study's methods: MIGEC handled the raw barcoded reads, throwing out single-read molecular identifier groups before consensus assembly and CDR3 extraction. VDJtools was used for post-analysis of the clonotype tables, with diversity normalized by down-sampling every dataset to the smallest sample size. To correct batch-related cross-sample contamination, repertoire overlap clustering matched CDR3 amino acid sequences but not nucleotide sequences. TCRdb redid the processing of the public reads, applying fastp at Q25 and MiXCR, and retained in-frame beta chains. Merged by CDR3 protein, the rows form single entries marked with the most common genes and DNA. It is TCRdb's table, rather than the study itself, that gives the V and J calls and clone size. Present in this sample are roughly 800,000 distinct CDR3 sequences, about 27% of which were seen just once. The ten largest clones take up approximately 0.55% of the sample.

This clonotype was observed many times. The target of this receptor is not known. Base qualities are missing; no much larger clone stands one base away. To demonstrate the VDJtools post-analysis software, TCR beta repertoires were profiled from the peripheral blood of more than ten young patients with multiple sclerosis. The multiple sclerosis patients were children and adolescents ranging in age from about 6 to 16 years. Beyond this particular receptor, the publication reports: The control group was slightly older than the multiple sclerosis patient group. When samples were clustered directly using the F measure, samples prepared in the same batch co-clustered strongly, which prompted a batch-effect correction. Multiple sclerosis patients had significantly lower normalized Chao1 diversity than controls, a result that suggests substantial peripheral T-cell clonal expansion.

Sequenced sample: blood. This TCR was recovered from a girl aged 10 to 17 with multiple sclerosis.

In nucleotides, the sequence is TGTGCCAGCAGCAGACTAGCGGGAGAAGGTTCCTACGAGCAGTACTTC. This encodes CASSRLAGEGSYEQYF. The V and J genes are TRBV6-1 and TRBJ2-7, with 12 middle bases fitting TRBD2. CDR1 is given as MNHNS and CDR2 as SASEGT, both from the germline V gene. The CDR3, cysteine through phenylalanine, is 16 amino acids long. Of the read, only the CDR3 DNA is kept; its 48 bases are in frame from base 1. V is pruned by 6 bases and J by 1 base, leaving 7 bases of the junction without a gene match.